The subject of this entry is one T cell receptor (beta chain). This entry belongs to a study of blood T cell repertoires in COVID-19. V was shortened by 4 bases and J by 1 base, with 8 bases between the two germline ends. The CDR3 sequence is 13 residues long. The germline gives CDR1 SGHNT, CDR2 YYREEE (reference sequence). TCRdb's copy holds only in-frame clones and misses some; the assay was immunoSEQ multiplex PCR. Of some 170,000 clones listed, about 85% were seen once; the top ten hold 1% to 1.2%. The chain links TRBV5-4 to TRBJ1-1; D remains ambiguous. This sequence was found in a man in his forties or fifties with acute or convalescent COVID-19. Sequenced input: peripheral blood. CDR3 protein: CASSQTWNTEAFF. CDR3 nucleotide sequence: TGTGCCAGCAGCCAAACATGGAACACTGAAGCTTTCTTT.